This T cell receptor (beta chain) was documented in a study of blood T cell repertoires in COVID-19 (dated by TCRdb to about 2020). For context, the study as a whole: Samples from collaborators originated in the United States, Italy and Spain and spanned both the acute and convalescent phases of COVID-19. The prospective study material was composed of cDNA or gDNA derived from T cells, B-cell-depleted T cells, or PBMCs. Deeply sampled blood TCRbeta repertoires from subjects exposed to, actively infected with, or recovered from COVID-19 were included in the dataset. The repertoires were released in a freely available public database intended as a resource for research on the immune response to SARS-CoV-2. The samples were drawn from two sources: the first 160 participants of the ongoing ImmuneRACE study, and over 1,000 subjects contributed by 6 global collaborators. A de-identified subject ID, COVID-19 status, age in years and sex were almost always included in the sample metadata. Where available, HLA class I and class II types were obtained from metadata supplied by the sample provider rather than from assay-based typing.

About this clone: Its antigen is currently not known. No per-base quality is available; no much larger clone lies one base away.

Whole blood was collected in K2EDTA tubes by collaborating institutions according to the institutions' own protocols. For TCRbeta analysis, collaborator samples were shipped as frozen whole blood, as isolated PBMCs, or as DNA extracted from either sample type. TCRbeta CDR3 regions were amplified from genomic DNA using the immunoSEQ Assay, a bias-controlled multiplex PCR. Turning to the authors' computational methods: The number of nucleated cells in each sample was estimated by amplification of reference gene primers within the assay. To quantify the absolute abundance of each unique TCRbeta CDR3 rearrangement, sequence reads were collapsed and filtered. For each sample, productive Simpson clonality was calculated by taking the square root of Simpson's diversity index across productive rearrangements. TCRdb obtained this table from immuneACCESS and retained in-frame rearrangements with V and J assigned. These tables miss some clones; where compared with another copy, unresolved V genes account for less than half of the shortfall, and the remainder is unexplained. V, J and clone size are taken as reported in that table, and D and trimming were inferred from the DNA itself. The sample table shows about 160,000 clones, and over 75% are seen once. Approximately 11% of the sample rests with the top ten.

The CDR3 spans 12 residues, from the cysteine through the phenylalanine. Only the CDR3 portion is preserved as DNA: 36 bases, with reading frame beginning at the first base. For this chain, trimming is 5 bases at the V end and 8 bases at the J end, and the number of junction bases without a gene match is 4. Based on the germline V gene (reference sequence), the CDR1 and CDR2 sequences are SEHNR and FQNEAQ. What the study reported, not specific to this receptor: The amount of clinical and demographic metadata varied by source and participant and was provided uncurated.

Sample: peripheral blood. The V and J segments used are TRBV7-9 and TRBJ1-2, with 8 middle bases fitting TRBD1. This TCR was recovered from a man in his sixties with active or convalescent COVID-19. The sequenced DNA: TGTGCCAGCAGCCTGACAGGGGTCGGCTACACCTTC. It translates as CASSLTGVGYTF.